This TCR beta chain comes out of a study of blood T cells in healthy people across ages. This clonotype was observed many times. Germline V CDR1 and CDR2: LGHNA, YSLEER. Between the trimmed V and J ends, which lost 4 bases and 0 bases, there was a span of 12 bases. This CDR3 has 15 amino acids. Combining a sample-barcoded 5' primer with a J-beta primer mix, a second PCR ran for about 6 to 11 cycles. A single record per CDR3 protein comes from TCRdb applying MiXCR to the 5' RACE reads. The sample holds around 870,000 distinct CDR3 sequences, 29% seen once. This TCR was recovered from a woman of 80 years or more in good health. The gene calls are TRBV4-3 and TRBJ1-2; D not resolved. The sequenced sample was blood. The DNA of the CDR3 is TGCGCCAGCAGCCTCGGTTATGGGCCTAACTATGGCTACACCTTC. Its protein product is CASSLGYGPNYGYTF.